The next 2 T cell receptor beta chains were all read from a single sample in a study of PD-1 blockade in mismatch repair-deficient tumors. Repertoires were generated with immunoSEQ multiplex PCR, while TCRdb's copy carries only in-frame clones and drops some. The sample records around 62,000 clones, around 73% being singletons. The sample was peripheral blood, taken 2 weeks after starting pembrolizumab. All receptors derive from an adult with mismatch repair-deficient cancer.

The chain carries TRBV19 and TRBJ1-2; the match to TRBD1 covers 7 bases. The CDR3 spans 14 residues. Germline V CDR1 and CDR2: LNHDA, SQIVND (reference sequence). V lost 5 bases, J lost 2 bases, and 5 bases stayed unmatched. The CDR3 region is CASSPPTGNYGYTF. Here the CDR3 DNA reads TGTGCCAGTAGTCCACCGACAGGGAACTATGGCTACACCTTC.

The rearrangement uses TRBV5-6 and TRBJ2-5; 9 positions match TRBD2. The junction had 10 bases not matched to a gene; V was cut back by 8 bases and J by 5 bases. From germline, CDR1 is SGHDT and CDR2 YYEEEE. This CDR3 comprises 14 residues. The DNA for the CDR3 is TGTGCCAGTATTAGCGGGGGACGGGGGGAGACCCAGTACTTC. Translating gives CASISGGRGETQYF.